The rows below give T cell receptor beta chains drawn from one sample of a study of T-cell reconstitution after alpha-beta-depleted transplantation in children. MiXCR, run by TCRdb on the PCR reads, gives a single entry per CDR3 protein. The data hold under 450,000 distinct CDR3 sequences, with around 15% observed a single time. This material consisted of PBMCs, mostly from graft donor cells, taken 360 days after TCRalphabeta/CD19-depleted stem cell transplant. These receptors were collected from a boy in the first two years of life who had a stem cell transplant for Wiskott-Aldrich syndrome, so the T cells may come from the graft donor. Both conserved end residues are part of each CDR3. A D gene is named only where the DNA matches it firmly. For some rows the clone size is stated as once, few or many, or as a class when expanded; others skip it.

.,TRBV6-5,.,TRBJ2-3,CASWGPADTQYF,TGTGCCAGTTGGGGGCCAGCCGATACGCAGTATTTT
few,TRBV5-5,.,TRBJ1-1,CASSFGTNTEAFF,TGTGCCAGCAGCTTTGGAACGAACACTGAAGCTTTCTTT
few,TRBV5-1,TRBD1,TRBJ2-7,CASSLDLQGKEQYF,TGCGCCAGCAGCTTGGACCTACAGGGGAAGGAGCAGTACTTC
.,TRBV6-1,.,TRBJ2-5,CASSESLFGYQETQYF,TGTGCCAGCAGTGAAAGCCTTTTCGGGTACCAAGAGACCCAGTACTTC
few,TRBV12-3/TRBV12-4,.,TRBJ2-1,CASRLGWELYNEQFF,TGTGCCAGCAGACTAGGGTGGGAGCTCTACAATGAGCAGTTCTTC
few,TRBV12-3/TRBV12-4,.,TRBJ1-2,CASEGPPGFTNYGYTF,TGTGCCAGCGAAGGGCCACCCGGTTTTACTAACTATGGCTACACCTTC
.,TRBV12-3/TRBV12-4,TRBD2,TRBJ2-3,CASSAQLAGEGEDTQYF,TGTGCCAGCAGTGCCCAGCTAGCGGGAGAGGGAGAAGATACGCAGTATTTT
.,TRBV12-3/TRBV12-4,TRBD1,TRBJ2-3,CASSLASRGQGIRSTPTDTQYF,TGTGCCAGCAGTTTAGCCTCCAGGGGACAGGGGATCCGAAGCACACCCACAGATACGCAGTATTTT
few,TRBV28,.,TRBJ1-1,CASSLLQVLMNTEAFF,TGTGCCAGCAGTTTATTACAGGTACTCATGAACACTGAAGCTTTCTTT
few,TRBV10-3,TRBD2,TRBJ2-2,CAISELAGGSNTGELFF,TGTGCCATCAGTGAACTAGCGGGAGGCTCGAACACCGGGGAGCTGTTTTTT
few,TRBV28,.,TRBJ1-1,CASSIRLRMNTEAFF,TGTGCCAGCAGCATTAGGCTCCGTATGAACACTGAAGCTTTCTTT
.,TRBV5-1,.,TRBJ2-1,CASGQFYNEQFF,TGCGCCAGCGGACAGTTCTACAATGAGCAGTTCTTC
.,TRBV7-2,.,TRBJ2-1,CASSLKGAVQFF,TGTGCCAGCAGCTTAAAAGGGGCCGTACAGTTCTTC
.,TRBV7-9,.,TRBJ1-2,CASSLAGGACTF,TGTGCCAGCAGCTTAGCCGGTGGGGCCTGCACCTTC
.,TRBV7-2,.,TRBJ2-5,CASSFGSGETQYF,TGTGCCAGCAGCTTCGGGAGTGGGGAGACCCAGTACTTC
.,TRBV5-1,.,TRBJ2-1,CASSLDRAHNEQFF,TGCGCCAGCAGCTTAGACCGGGCTCACAATGAGCAGTTCTTC
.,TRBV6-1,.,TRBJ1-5,CASSLWLRATGIKLGNQPQHF,TGTGCCAGCAGTCTGTGGCTACGGGCAACAGGGATAAAGCTGGGCAATCAGCCCCAGCATTTT
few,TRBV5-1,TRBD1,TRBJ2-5,CASSLGPTGGETQYF,TGCGCCAGCAGCTTGGGCCCGACAGGGGGAGAGACCCAGTACTTC
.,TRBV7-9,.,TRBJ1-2,CASSALINYGYTF,TGTGCCAGCAGCGCACTGATTAACTATGGCTACACCTTC
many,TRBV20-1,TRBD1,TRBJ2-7,CSASRQGDLSEQYF,TGCAGTGCTAGTCGACAGGGGGACCTCTCCGAGCAGTACTTC
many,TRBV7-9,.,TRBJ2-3,CASTPRGPGGGTDTQYF,TGTGCCAGCACCCCAAGGGGGCCGGGCGGGGGCACAGATACGCAGTATTTT
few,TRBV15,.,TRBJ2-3,CATSRGGADTQYF,TGTGCCACATCTAGGGGGGGGGCAGATACGCAGTATTTT
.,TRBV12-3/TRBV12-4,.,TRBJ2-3,CASNPGLTDTQYF,TGTGCCAGCAACCCGGGACTTACAGATACGCAGTATTTT
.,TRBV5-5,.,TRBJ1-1,CASSFGGGSQEAFF,TGTGCCAGCAGCTTTGGGGGGGGAAGTCAGGAAGCTTTCTTT
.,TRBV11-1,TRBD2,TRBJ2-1,CASSLVGSGSLSYNEQFF,TGTGCCAGCAGCTTAGTAGGGAGCGGGAGCCTATCCTACAATGAGCAGTTCTTC
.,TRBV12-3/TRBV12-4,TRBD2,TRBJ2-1,CASSPAVRGGWGEQFF,TGTGCCAGCAGTCCCGCGGTGCGGGGGGGGTGGGGTGAGCAGTTCTTC
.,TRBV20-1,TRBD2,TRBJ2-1,CSARHLGGLAGGGYNEQFF,TGCAGTGCTAGGCATTTGGGGGGACTAGCGGGAGGAGGCTACAATGAGCAGTTCTTC